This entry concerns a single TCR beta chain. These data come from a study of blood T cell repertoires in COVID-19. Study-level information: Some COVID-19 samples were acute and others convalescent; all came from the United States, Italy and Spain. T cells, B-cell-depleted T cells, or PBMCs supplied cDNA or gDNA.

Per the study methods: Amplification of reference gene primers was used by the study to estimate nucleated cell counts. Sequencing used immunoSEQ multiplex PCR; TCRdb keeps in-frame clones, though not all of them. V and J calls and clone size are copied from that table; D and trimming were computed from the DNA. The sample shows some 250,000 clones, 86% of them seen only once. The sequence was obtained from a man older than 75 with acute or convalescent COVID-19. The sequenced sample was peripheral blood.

CDR3 DNA sequence: TGCGCCAGCAGCCCGTCCCTGGGGCAGCGAAATCAGCCCCAGCATTTT. Encoded protein: CASSPSLGQRNQPQHF. The chain employs TRBV4-1 and TRBJ1-5, with D tentatively TRBD1 (5 bases). CDR3 size: 16 residues. Germline-derived CDR1 and CDR2 are MGHRA and YSYEKL. Trimming removed 4 bases from V and 4 bases from J, with 17 bases in between.